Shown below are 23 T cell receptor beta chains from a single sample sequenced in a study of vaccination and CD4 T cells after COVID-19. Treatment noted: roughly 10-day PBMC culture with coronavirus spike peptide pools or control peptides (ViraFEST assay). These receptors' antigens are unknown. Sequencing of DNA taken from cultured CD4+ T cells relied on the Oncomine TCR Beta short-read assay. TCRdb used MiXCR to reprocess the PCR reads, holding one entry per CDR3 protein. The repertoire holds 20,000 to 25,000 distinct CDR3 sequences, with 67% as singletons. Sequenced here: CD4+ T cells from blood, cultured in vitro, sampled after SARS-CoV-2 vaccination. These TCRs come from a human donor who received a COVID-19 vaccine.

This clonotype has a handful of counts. In DNA form, the CDR3 reads TGTGCCAGCAGGGACAGGGGATTTCTGAACACTGAAGCTTTCTTT. Translated, it gives CASRDRGFLNTEAFF. The chain joins TRBV2 to TRBJ1-1; 9 bases fit TRBD1. V lost 6 bases to trimming and J lost 0 bases; unmatched junction nucleotides: 5. Germline loops: CDR1 SNHLY, CDR2 FYNNEI. The CDR3 totals 15 residues.

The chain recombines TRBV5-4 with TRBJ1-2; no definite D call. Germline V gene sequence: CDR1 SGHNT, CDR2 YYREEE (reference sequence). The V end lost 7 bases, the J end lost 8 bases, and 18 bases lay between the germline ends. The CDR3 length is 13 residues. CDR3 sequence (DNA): TGTGCCAGCTCACCTGCAACAAGTGACGGCTACACCTTC. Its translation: CASSPATSDGYTF.

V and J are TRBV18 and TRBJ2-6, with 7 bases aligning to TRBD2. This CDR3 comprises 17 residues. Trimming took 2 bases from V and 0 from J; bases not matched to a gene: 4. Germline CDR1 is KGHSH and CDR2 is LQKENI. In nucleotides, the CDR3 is TGTGCCAGCTCACCAGCGCCGGGGGGCTCTGGGGCCAACGTCCTGACTTTC. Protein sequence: CASSPAPGGSGANVLTF.

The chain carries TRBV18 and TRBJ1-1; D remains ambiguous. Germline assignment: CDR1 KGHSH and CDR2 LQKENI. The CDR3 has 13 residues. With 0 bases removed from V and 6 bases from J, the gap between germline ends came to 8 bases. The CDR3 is CASSPPANAEAFF. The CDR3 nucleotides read TGTGCCAGCTCACCACCGGCGAATGCTGAAGCTTTCTTT. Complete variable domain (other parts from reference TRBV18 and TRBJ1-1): NAGVMQNPRHLVRRRGQEARLRCSPMKGHSHVYWYRQLPEEGLKFMVYLQKENIIDESGMPKERFSAEFPKEGPSILRIQQVVRGDSAAYFCASSPPANAEAFFGQGTRLTVV.

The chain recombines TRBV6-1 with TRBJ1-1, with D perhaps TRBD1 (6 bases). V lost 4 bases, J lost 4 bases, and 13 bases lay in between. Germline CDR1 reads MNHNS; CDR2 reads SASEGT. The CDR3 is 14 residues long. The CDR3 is CASSALQGGTEAFF. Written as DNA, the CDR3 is TGTGCCAGCAGTGCGTTACAGGGAGGCACTGAAGCTTTCTTT.

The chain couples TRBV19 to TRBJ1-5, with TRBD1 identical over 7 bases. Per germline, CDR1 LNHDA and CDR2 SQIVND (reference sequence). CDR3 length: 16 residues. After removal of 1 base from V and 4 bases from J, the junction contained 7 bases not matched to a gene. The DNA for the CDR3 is TGTGCCAGTAGTATAGGACAGGGAATACGAAATCAGCCCCAGCATTTT. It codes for CASSIGQGIRNQPQHF. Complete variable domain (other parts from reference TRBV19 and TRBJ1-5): DGGITQSPKYLFRKEGQNVTLSCEQNLNHDAMYWYRQDPGQGLRLIYYSQIVNDFQKGDIAEGYSVSREKKESFPLTVTSAQKNPTAFYLCASSIGQGIRNQPQHFGDGTRLSIL.

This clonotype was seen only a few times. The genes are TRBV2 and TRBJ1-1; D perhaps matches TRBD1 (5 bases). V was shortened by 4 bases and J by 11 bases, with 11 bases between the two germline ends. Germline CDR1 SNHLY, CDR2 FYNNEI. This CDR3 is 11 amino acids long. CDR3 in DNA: TGTGCCAGCAGTGGCTACCGGGACGCTTTCTTT. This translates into CASSGYRDAFF.

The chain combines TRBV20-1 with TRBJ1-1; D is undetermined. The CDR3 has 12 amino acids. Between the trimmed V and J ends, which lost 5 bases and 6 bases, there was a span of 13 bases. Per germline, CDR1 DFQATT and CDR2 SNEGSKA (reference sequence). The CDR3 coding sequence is TGCAGTGCTCCCACCGCTGGACCTGAAGCTTTCTTT. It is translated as CSAPTAGPEAFF.

CDR3 sequence (DNA): TGCAGTGCTAGAGGGACAGGACTCCTTATGAACACTGAAGCTTTCTTT. This translates into CSARGTGLLMNTEAFF. V is TRBV20-1 and J is TRBJ1-1; 7 nucleotides match TRBD1. The trim removed 1 base at V and 0 bases at J, leaving 8 bases unmatched. CDR1 is DFQATT and CDR2 is SNEGSKA in the germline V gene (reference sequence). This CDR3 region has 16 residues.

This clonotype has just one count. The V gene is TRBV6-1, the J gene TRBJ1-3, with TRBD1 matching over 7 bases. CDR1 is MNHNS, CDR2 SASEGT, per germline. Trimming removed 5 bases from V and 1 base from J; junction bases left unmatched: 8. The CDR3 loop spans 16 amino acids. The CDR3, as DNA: TGTGCCAGCAGTACCGGACAGGCGCTTTCTGGAAACACCATATATTTT. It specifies CASSTGQALSGNTIYF.

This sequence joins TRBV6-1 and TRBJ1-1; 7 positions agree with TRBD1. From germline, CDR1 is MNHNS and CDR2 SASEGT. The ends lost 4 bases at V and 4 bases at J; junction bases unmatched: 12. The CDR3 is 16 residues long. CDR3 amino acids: CASSGAGRQGGTEAFF. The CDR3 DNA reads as TGTGCCAGCAGTGGAGCAGGGAGACAGGGAGGCACTGAAGCTTTCTTT.

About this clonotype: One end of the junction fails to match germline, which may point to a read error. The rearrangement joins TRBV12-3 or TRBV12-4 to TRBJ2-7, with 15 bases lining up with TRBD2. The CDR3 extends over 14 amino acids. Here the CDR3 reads CVSRTSGGAYEQYF. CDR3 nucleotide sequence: TGTGTCAGCAGGACTAGCGGGGGGGCTTACGAGCAGTACTTC.

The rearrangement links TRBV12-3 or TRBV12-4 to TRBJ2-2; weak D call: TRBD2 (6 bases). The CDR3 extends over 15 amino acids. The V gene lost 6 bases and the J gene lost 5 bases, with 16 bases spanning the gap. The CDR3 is CASSPTGRGTGELFF. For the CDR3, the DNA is TGTGCCAGCAGCCCGACGGGACGGGGGACCGGGGAGCTGTTTTTT.

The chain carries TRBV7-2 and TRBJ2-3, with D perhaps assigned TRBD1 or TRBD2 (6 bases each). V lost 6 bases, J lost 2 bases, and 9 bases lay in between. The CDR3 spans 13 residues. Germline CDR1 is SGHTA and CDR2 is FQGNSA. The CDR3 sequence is CASRRGDTDTQYF. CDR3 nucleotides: TGTGCCAGCAGGAGGGGGGACACAGATACGCAGTATTTT.

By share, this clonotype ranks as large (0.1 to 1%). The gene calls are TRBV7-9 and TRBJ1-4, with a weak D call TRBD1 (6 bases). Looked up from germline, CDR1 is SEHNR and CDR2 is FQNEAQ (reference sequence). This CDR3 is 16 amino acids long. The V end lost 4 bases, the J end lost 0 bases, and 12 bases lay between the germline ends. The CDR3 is CASSYNRQATNEKLFF. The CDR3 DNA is TGTGCCAGCAGCTATAATAGACAGGCAACTAATGAAAAACTGTTTTTT.

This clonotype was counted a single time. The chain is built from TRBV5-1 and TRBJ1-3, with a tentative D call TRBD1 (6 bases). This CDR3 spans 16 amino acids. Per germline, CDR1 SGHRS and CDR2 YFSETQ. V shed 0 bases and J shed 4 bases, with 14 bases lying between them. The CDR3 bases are TGCGCCAGCAGCTTGGGGGGGACAAGGGACGGAAACACCATATATTTT. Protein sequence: CASSLGGTRDGNTIYF. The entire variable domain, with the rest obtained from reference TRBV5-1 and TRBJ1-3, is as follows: KAGVTQTPRYLIKTRGQQVTLSCSPISGHRSVSWYQQTPGQGLQFLFEYFSETQRNKGNFPGRFSGRQFSNSRSEMNVSTLELGDSALYLCASSLGGTRDGNTIYFGEGSWLTVV.

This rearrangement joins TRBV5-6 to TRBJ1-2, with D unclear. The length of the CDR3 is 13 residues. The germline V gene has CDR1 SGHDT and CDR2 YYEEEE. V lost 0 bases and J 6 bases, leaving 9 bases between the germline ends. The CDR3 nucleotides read TGTGCCAGCAGCTTGGACACGGCCAATGGCTACACCTTC. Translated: CASSLDTANGYTF.

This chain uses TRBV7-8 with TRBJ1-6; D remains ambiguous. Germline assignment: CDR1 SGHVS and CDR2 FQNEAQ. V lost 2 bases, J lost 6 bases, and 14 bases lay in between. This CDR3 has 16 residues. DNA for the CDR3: TGTGCCAGCAGCTTAAGTTGGAGGGTTTCTAATTCACCCCTCCACTTT. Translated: CASSLSWRVSNSPLHF.

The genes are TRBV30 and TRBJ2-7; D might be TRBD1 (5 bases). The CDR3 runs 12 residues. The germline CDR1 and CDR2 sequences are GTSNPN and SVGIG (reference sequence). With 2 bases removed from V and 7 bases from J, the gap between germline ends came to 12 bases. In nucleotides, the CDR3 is TGTGCCTGGAGTTATCAGGGTCGGGAGCAGTACTTC. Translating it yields CAWSYQGREQYF.

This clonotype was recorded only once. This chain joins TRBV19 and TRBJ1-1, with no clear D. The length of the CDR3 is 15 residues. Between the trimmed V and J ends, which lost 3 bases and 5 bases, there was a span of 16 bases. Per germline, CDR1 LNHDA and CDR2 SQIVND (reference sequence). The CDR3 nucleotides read TGTGCCAGTAGTATGGAACTCCACTCCGGGACTGAAGCTTTCTTT. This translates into CASSMELHSGTEAFF. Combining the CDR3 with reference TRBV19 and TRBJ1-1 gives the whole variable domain DGGITQSPKYLFRKEGQNVTLSCEQNLNHDAMYWYRQDPGQGLRLIYYSQIVNDFQKGDIAEGYSVSREKKESFPLTVTSAQKNPTAFYLCASSMELHSGTEAFFGQGTRLTVV.

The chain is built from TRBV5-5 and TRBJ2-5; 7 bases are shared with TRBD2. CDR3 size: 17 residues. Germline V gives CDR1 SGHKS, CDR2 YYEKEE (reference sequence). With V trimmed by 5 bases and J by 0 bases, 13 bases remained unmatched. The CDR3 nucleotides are TGTGCCAGCAGTTTCGCACCTCGGGGGGAGTACCAAGAGACCCAGTACTTC. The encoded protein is CASSFAPRGEYQETQYF.

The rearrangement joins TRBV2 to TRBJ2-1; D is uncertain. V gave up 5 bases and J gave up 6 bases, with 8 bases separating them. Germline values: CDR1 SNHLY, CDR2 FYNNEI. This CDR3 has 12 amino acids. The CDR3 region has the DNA TGTGCCAGCAGTCCCTTAGCCAATGAGCAGTTCTTC. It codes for CASSPLANEQFF. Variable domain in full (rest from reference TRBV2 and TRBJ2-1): EPEVTQTPSHQVTQMGQEVILRCVPISNHLYFYWYRQILGQKVEFLVSFYNNEISEKSEIFDDQFSVERPDGSNFTLKIRSTKLEDSAMYFCASSPLANEQFFGPGTRLTVL.

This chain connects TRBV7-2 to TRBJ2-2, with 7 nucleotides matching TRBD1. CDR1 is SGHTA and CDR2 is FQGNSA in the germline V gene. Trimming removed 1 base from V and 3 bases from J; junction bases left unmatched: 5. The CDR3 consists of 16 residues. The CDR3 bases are TGTGCCAGCAGCTTAGTAGGGGGCGCGGACACCGGGGAGCTGTTTTTT. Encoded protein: CASSLVGGADTGELFF.